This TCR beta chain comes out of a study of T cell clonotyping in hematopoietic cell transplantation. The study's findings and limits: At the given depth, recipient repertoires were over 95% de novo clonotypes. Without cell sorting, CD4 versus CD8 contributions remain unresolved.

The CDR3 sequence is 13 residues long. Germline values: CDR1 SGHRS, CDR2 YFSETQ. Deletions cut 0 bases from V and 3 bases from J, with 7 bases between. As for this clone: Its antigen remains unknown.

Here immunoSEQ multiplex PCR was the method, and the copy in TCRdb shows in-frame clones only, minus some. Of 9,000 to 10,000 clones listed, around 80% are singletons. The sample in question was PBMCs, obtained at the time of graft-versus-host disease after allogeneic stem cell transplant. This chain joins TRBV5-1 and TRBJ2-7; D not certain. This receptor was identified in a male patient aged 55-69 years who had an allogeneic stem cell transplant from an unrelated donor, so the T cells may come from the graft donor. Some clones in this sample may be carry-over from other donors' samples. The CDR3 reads CASSLATFYEQYF. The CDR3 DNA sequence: TGCGCCAGCAGCTTGGCCACATTCTACGAGCAGTACTTC.